The clone carrying this T cell receptor beta chain was counted a few times. As yet, its antigen is unknown. The data were produced by immunoSEQ multiplex PCR, yet TCRdb's version contains in-frame clones alone and is incomplete. The data show about 2 million clones, around 96% seen once. CD45RO-negative, CCR7-positively selected cells formed the naive CD8 fraction, excluding terminally differentiated effector memory CD45RA+ cells. All donors qualified as healthy HIV-negative adults and had experienced no recent acute infections or vaccinations. The sample is drawn from a study of shared clonotypes between healthy human individuals. Turning to the study itself: The cohort comprised a couple of women and a few men. Their ages spanned 18 to 49 years.

There are 17 residues in the CDR3. Trimming took 1 base from V and 1 from J, leaving 16 bases between them. Germline-derived CDR1 and CDR2 are MGHDK and SYGVNS. Study-wide points: The sampled material consisted only of blood, and tissue repertoires are likely to differ. Relative to their counterparts shared across all four donors, non-shared clonotypes exhibited diminished generation probabilities.

Sequencing was done on a sample of naive CD8+ T cells sorted from blood. This receptor was identified in a man between 18 and 29 years old in good health. The chain combines TRBV25-1 with TRBJ1-1; tentative D call: TRBD1 (6 bases). The CDR3, as DNA: TGTGCCAGCAGTGAATTAGGGGTCGGAGGGGGGAACACTGAAGCTTTCTTT. The encoded protein is CASSELGVGGGNTEAFF. Variable domain in full (rest from reference TRBV25-1 and TRBJ1-1): EADIYQTPRYLVIGTGKKITLECSQTMGHDKMYWYQQDPGMELHLIHYSYGVNSTEKGDLSSESTVSRIRTEHFPLTLESARPSHTSQYLCASSELGVGGGNTEAFFGQGTRLTVV.